This T cell receptor (beta chain) originates from a study of beta chain features in type 1 diabetes. Study-wide background: Examined across all samples were about 99,000,000 sorted cells. Study-wide points: When Type 1 diabetes patients were examined, their TCRB CDR3s proved moderately but significantly shorter in all four CD4+ subsets.

Since all of the isolated RNA was reverse transcribed, expressed TCRB transcripts were what got sequenced. Sequenced by immunoSEQ multiplex PCR; TCRdb stores in-frame clones only, minus some. The data contain more than 250,000 clones, 13% to 15% of them seen just once; the ten biggest clones take up about 0.016%. In this sample, this clone turned up a few times. Its cognate antigen is unknown. J lost 10 bases, V lost 6 bases, and 15 bases had no gene match. CDR1 and CDR2 from the germline V gene are SGHTA and FQGNSA. CDR3 size: 15 residues. Sequenced material: naive CD4+ T cells from blood. The sequence was collected from a man aged 25-45 years with type 1 diabetes. The rearrangement joins TRBV7-2 to TRBJ2-3; TRBD2 matches 8 bases. The CDR3 DNA reads as TGTGCCAGCAGTCCTGTTAGCGGGGACGACGGGCCGCAGTATTTT. Translating gives CASSPVSGDDGPQYF.